What follows are 24 T cell receptor beta chains derived from one specimen sequenced in a study of T cell responses to AZD1222 COVID-19 vaccine. Data came from immunoSEQ multiplex PCR; TCRdb stores just in-frame clones and leaves some out. The table records 100,000 to 140,000 clones, 70% to 90% of them present only once. Sequencing used peripheral blood, obtained 28 days after the second AZD1222 dose. The receptor source for this set is an adult who received the AZD1222 COVID-19 vaccine.

The CDR3 nucleotides are TGCAGCGTTTTCAGGGGCGCTGGAAACACCATATATTTT. Protein: CSVFRGAGNTIYF. V and J are TRBV29-1 and TRBJ1-3; D is perhaps TRBD1 (6 bases). Trimming left V 5 bases short and J 2 bases short, with 10 bases between. The CDR3 has 13 amino acids. CDR1 and CDR2 from the germline V gene are SQVTM and ANQGSEA.

The chain employs TRBV12-3 or TRBV12-4 and TRBJ1-5, with D unresolved. This CDR3 has 12 residues. V lost 4 bases and J lost 7, with 8 bases in between. Here the CDR3 reads CASSYGRQPQHF. CDR3 nucleotides: TGTGCCAGCAGTTATGGCCGCCAGCCCCAGCATTTT.

Only one count was recorded for this clone. In DNA form, the CDR3 reads TGTGCCAGCAGCCGTTCCGGGACAGGGGCATCGGGTAATTCACCCCTCCACTTT. This sequence encodes CASSRSGTGASGNSPLHF. The gene calls are TRBV3-1 (or the pseudogene TRBV3-2) and TRBJ1-6; 10 bases are a match to TRBD1. CDR1 and CDR2 (germline): LGHDT, YNNKEL (reference sequence). This CDR3 contains 18 residues. J lost 6 bases, V lost 4 bases, and 12 bases had no gene match.

On this clone itself: Different DNA sequences within this sample yield the same CDR3. The chain links TRBV10-3 to TRBJ1-5; TRBD1 aligns across 9 bases. The trim removed 2 bases at V and 3 bases at J, leaving 8 bases unmatched. Looked up from germline, CDR1 is ENHRY and CDR2 is SYGVKD. The length of the CDR3 is 17 residues. The chain's CDR3 is CAISEGAGQGNNQPQHF. The CDR3 nucleotides are TGTGCCATCAGTGAGGGAGCGGGACAGGGTAACAATCAGCCCCAGCATTTT.

Turning to this clone: The sample contains more than one DNA sequence encoding this CDR3. V gene TRBV11-2 combines with J gene TRBJ2-7, with a possible D match to TRBD1 (6 bases). The CDR3 has 14 residues. Germline V gene lookup returns CDR1 SGHAT and CDR2 FQNNGV. Trimming removed 5 bases at V and 4 bases at J, with 15 bases between. The CDR3 spells CASSTPQGRYEQYF. The CDR3 DNA reads TGTGCCAGCAGCACTCCACAGGGACGTTACGAGCAGTACTTC.

The chain is built from TRBV28 and TRBJ2-5; TRBD1 aligns across 7 bases. The CDR3 sequence is 16 residues long. The junction had 13 bases not matched to a gene; V was cut back by 3 bases and J by 6 bases. The germline CDR1 and CDR2 sequences are MDHEN and SYDVKM. The CDR3 spells CASSFGGQAILQTQYF. The CDR3 region has the DNA TGTGCCAGCAGTTTCGGTGGACAGGCCATCCTTCAGACCCAGTACTTC.

The chain couples TRBV6-5 to TRBJ2-4, with no clear D. This CDR3 comprises 14 residues. Germline-derived CDR1 and CDR2 are MNHEY and SVGAGI. The V gene lost 6 bases and the J gene lost 1 base, with 10 bases spanning the gap. The DNA of the CDR3 is TGTGCCAGCAGCCTTCGACATGCCAAAAACATTCAGTACTTC. Encoded protein: CASSLRHAKNIQYF.

This clone occurred a few times. V and J are TRBV27 and TRBJ1-5, with TRBD1 matching 11 bases. The CDR3 is made up of 14 amino acids. Germline lookup yields CDR1 MNHEY and CDR2 SMNVEV (reference sequence). Losses at the gene ends were 2 bases for V and 9 bases for J; bases not matched to a gene: 3. CDR3 sequence (DNA): TGTGCCAGCAGTTTAGGACAGGGGGCTCGGCCCCAGCATTTT. Residues: CASSLGQGARPQHF.

This clone occurred once. The chain has TRBV7-2 and TRBJ1-5, with D unclear. The V end was cut by 1 base, the J end by 0 bases, with 7 bases between. CDR1 and CDR2 (germline): SGHTA, FQGNSA. The CDR3 runs 15 residues. The CDR3: CASSLERHSNQPQHF. The CDR3 region has the DNA TGTGCCAGCAGCTTAGAAAGACATAGCAATCAGCCCCAGCATTTT. Full variable domain (remainder filled in from reference TRBV7-2 and TRBJ1-5): GAGVSQSPSNKVTEKGKDVELRCDPISGHTALYWYRQSLGQGLEFLIYFQGNSAPDKSGLPSDRFSAERTGGSVSTLTIQRTQQEDSAVYLCASSLERHSNQPQHFGDGTRLSIL.

The chain recombines TRBV5-5 with TRBJ1-6; TRBD1 is a possible D gene (5 bases). Per the germline V gene, CDR1 is SGHKS and CDR2 is YYEKEE (reference sequence). The V end was cut by 7 bases, the J end by 4 bases, with 9 bases between. CDR3 length equals 13 residues. CDR3 protein: CASAWGYNSPLHF. The DNA of the CDR3 is TGTGCCAGCGCCTGGGGGTATAATTCACCCCTCCACTTT.

The chain links TRBV7-3 to TRBJ2-2, with 9 bases matching TRBD1. The CDR3 runs to 15 residues. Germline CDR1 and CDR2: SGHTA and FQGTGA. Trimming cost V 3 bases and J 6 bases; bases outside gene matches: 5. The DNA for the CDR3 is TGTGCCAGCAGCTTGGGACAGGGAATGGCCGGGGAGCTGTTTTTT. Protein product: CASSLGQGMAGELFF.

The chain has TRBV7-9 and TRBJ2-3; D gene ambiguous. This CDR3 region has 15 residues. The V gene lost 0 bases and the J gene lost 0 bases, with 7 bases spanning the gap. Germline-derived CDR1 and CDR2 are SEHNR and FQNEAQ (reference sequence). The CDR3 bases are TGTGCCAGCAGCTTAGCGCACAGCAGCACAGATACGCAGTATTTT. This encodes CASSLAHSSTDTQYF.

The chain has TRBV25-1 and TRBJ1-2; no firm D call. The CDR3 is 13 amino acids. Germline CDR1 and CDR2: MGHDK and SYGVNS. Trimming cost V 7 bases and J 4 bases, with 13 bases left between them. The CDR3 coding sequence is TGTGCCAGCAATGACCTACCCAGCTATGGCTACACCTTC. It is translated as CASNDLPSYGYTF.

The chain employs TRBV6-2 or TRBV6-3 and TRBJ1-5; 7 positions agree with TRBD1. This CDR3 contains 17 residues. The V segment lost 6 bases and the J segment 3 bases; nucleotides outside the gene matches: 14. Germline CDR1 MNHEY, CDR2 SVGEGT. Here the CDR3 reads CASSPGTDLLNNQPQHF. CDR3 DNA: TGTGCCAGCAGCCCTGGGACAGATCTGCTGAACAATCAGCCCCAGCATTTT.

The chain uses TRBV28 and TRBJ1-3; D unclear. The germline CDR1 and CDR2 sequences are MDHEN and SYDVKM. CDR3 length: 14 amino acids. V lost 7 bases, J lost 4 bases, and 14 bases lay in between. CDR3 amino acids: CASKKVSLGNTIYF. DNA for the CDR3: TGTGCCAGCAAAAAGGTGTCTTTGGGAAACACCATATATTTT.

This clone was recorded only once. Other DNA variants within this sample encode the same CDR3. The rearrangement uses TRBV5-1 and TRBJ1-1; 9 bases agree with TRBD1. CDR3 length: 14 residues. Germline assignment: CDR1 SGHRS and CDR2 YFSETQ. V lost 5 bases and J lost 5; bases outside the gene matches: 7. In DNA form, the CDR3 reads TGCGCCAGCAGTCTGACAGGGGGAGGAACTGAAGCTTTCTTT. Its translation is CASSLTGGGTEAFF.

The V gene is TRBV12-5, the J gene TRBJ1-6; possibly TRBD1 for D (6 bases). Trimming took 1 base from V and 13 from J, leaving 14 bases between them. The CDR3 spans 14 residues. The V gene's germline CDR1 is LGHNT and CDR2 FRNRAP. The CDR3 DNA reads as TGTGCTAGTGGTTTGGCACAGGGAGTAGATCCCCTCCACTTT. This encodes CASGLAQGVDPLHF.

The CDR3, as DNA: TGTGCCAGCAGCCTGCCTCCGGGACAGTCCTACGAGCAGTACTTC. Translated: CASSLPPGQSYEQYF. The chain has TRBV6-6 and TRBJ2-7; 7 bases match TRBD1. The V segment lost 6 bases and the J segment 1 base; nucleotides outside the gene matches: 9. Germline V gene sequence: CDR1 MNHNY, CDR2 SVGAGI (reference sequence). The CDR3 spans 15 residues.

The chain has TRBV6-4 and TRBJ1-2; D unclear. V was clipped by 5 bases and J by 2 bases, with 12 bases between them. The germline V gene encodes CDR1 MRHNA and CDR2 SNTAGT. The CDR3 covers 14 residues. CDR3 DNA: TGTGCCAGCAGTTCCCGGACGGGAAACTATGGCTACACCTTC. It encodes CASSSRTGNYGYTF.

The CDR3 DNA follows: TGTGCCAGCAGCCAAACAGGAGATACGCAGTATTTT. Translating it yields CASSQTGDTQYF. The V call is TRBV6-5, the J call TRBJ2-3, with D perhaps TRBD1 (5 bases). The germline CDR1 and CDR2 sequences are MNHEY and SVGAGI. V lost 6 bases to trimming and J lost 5 bases, with 9 bases between them. The CDR3 is 12 residues long.

In DNA form, the CDR3 reads TGTGCCAGCAGCTCTCAGGGACGAAACACCATATATTTT. This translates into CASSSQGRNTIYF. V gene TRBV5-4 combines with J gene TRBJ1-3; possible D gene TRBD1, 5 bases. This CDR3 has 13 residues. Trimming shortened V by 3 bases and J by 5 bases, and 9 bases separated the two germline ends. The germline CDR1 and CDR2 sequences are SGHNT and YYREEE (reference sequence).

The chain uses TRBV6-1 and TRBJ1-5, with D uncertain. This CDR3 comprises 15 residues. The V end lost 0 bases, the J end lost 1 base, and 7 bases lay between the germline ends. Germline V gives CDR1 MNHNS, CDR2 SASEGT. The CDR3 DNA reads TGTGCCAGCAGTGAAGCAGGCGTAAGCAATCAGCCCCAGCATTTT. Its protein is CASSEAGVSNQPQHF.

This chain uses TRBV2 with TRBJ1-3; D is possibly TRBD1 (5 bases). Germline CDR1 and CDR2: SNHLY and FYNNEI. V was trimmed by 5 bases and J by 6 bases, leaving 23 bases between them. This CDR3 is 17 amino acids long. The CDR3 DNA follows: TGTGCCAGCAGTAAATCTCTGGACCGGGGGGATGCAAACACCATATATTTT. Translated: CASSKSLDRGDANTIYF.

The V gene is TRBV20-1, the J gene TRBJ2-7, with 11 nucleotides matching TRBD1. The length of the CDR3 is 15 residues. After removal of 3 bases from V and 5 bases from J, the junction contained 9 bases not matched to a gene. Germline V gives CDR1 DFQATT, CDR2 SNEGSKA (reference sequence). The CDR3 spells CSASHPGTGGDEQYF. In DNA, the CDR3 is TGCAGTGCTAGTCATCCCGGGACAGGGGGAGACGAGCAGTACTTC.